This entry describes one TCR beta chain. Antigen unknown. Through Arm-PCR of CDR3 regions and iRepertoire HTBI primers, TCR beta libraries were built. One entry per CDR3 protein, called by TCRdb with MiXCR from the multiplex PCR reads. The sample comprises 500,000 to 800,000 distinct CDR3 sequences, 30% of which are singletons, and under 55% rests with the top ten. This sample is drawn from a study of regulatory T cells in long-lasting Graves disease. The CDR3 has 19 amino acids. Trimming removed 0 bases from V and 7 bases from J; junction bases left unmatched: 15. Germline lookup yields CDR1 MNHEY and CDR2 SVGAGI. General observations from the study: TRBV28 was favored in persistent disease, as were TRBJ1-2 and TRBJ2-5.

Time point in this sample: persistent/refractory GD, antithyroid drugs over 5 years with positive TRAb. PBMC-extracted RNA yielded the TCR library. This receptor was obtained from a female donor with Graves disease. The chain couples TRBV6-5 to TRBJ2-4, with 10 bases aligning to TRBD2. Sequenced material: peripheral blood mononuclear cells (PBMCs), taken when the disease was refractory, from a patient treated with antithyroid drugs. CDR3 sequence reads: CASSYSGVSASGSGNIQYF. As DNA, the CDR3 is TGTGCCAGCAGTTACTCGGGCGTTTCGGCTAGCGGGAGTGGCAACATTCAGTACTTC.